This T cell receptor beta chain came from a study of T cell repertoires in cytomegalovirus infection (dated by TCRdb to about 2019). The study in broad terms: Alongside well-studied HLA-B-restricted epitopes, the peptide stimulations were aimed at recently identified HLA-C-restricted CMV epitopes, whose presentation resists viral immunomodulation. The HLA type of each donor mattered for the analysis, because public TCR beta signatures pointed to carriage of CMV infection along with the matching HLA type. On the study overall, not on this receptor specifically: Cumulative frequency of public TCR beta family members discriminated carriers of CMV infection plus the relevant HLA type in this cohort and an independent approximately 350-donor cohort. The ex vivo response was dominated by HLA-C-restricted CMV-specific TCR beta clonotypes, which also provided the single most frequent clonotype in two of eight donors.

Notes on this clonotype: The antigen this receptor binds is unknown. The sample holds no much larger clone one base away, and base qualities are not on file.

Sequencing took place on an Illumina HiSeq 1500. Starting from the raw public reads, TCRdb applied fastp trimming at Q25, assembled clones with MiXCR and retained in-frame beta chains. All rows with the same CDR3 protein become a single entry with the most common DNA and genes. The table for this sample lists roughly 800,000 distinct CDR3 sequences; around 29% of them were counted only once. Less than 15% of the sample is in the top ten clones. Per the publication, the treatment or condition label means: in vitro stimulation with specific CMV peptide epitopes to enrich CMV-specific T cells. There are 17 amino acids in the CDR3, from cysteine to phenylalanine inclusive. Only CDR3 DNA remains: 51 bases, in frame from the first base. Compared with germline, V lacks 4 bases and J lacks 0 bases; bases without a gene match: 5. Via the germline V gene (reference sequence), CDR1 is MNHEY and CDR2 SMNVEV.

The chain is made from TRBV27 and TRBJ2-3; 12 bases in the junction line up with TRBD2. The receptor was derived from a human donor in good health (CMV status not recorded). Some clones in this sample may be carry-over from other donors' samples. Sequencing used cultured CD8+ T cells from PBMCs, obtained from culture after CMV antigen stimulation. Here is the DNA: TGTGCCAGCAGTTCCCTAGCGGGGGGGGTTAGCACAGATACGCAGTATTTT. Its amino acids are CASSSLAGGVSTDTQYF.